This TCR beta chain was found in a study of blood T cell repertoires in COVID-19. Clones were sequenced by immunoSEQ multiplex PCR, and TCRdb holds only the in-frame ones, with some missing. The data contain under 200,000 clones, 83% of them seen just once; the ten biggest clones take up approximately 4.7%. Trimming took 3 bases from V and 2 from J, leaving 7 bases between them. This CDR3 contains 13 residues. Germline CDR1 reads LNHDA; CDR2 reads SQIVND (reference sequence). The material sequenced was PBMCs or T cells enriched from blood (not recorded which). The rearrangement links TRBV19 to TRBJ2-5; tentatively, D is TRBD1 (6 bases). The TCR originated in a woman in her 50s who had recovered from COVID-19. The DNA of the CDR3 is TGTGCCAGTAGTATGAGGGGGCAAGAGACCCAGTACTTC. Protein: CASSMRGQETQYF.